A selection of T cell receptor beta chains follows, all from one sample in a study of blood T cell repertoires in COVID-19. The table came from immunoSEQ multiplex PCR; TCRdb's copy has only in-frame clones and leaves some out. Of 130,000 to 150,000 clones in the sample, 85% to 90% were seen once. Sequencing used peripheral blood. Receptor source: a man older than 75 with acute or convalescent COVID-19. CDR3s include the opening cysteine and the closing phenylalanine or tryptophan. The D gene is left open where the match is weak. Some rows have no size entry. The others give once, few or many, or a class for an expanded clone.

d_call,cdr3_length,j_call,clone_size,v_call,cdr3_nt,cdr3_aa
TRBD2,14,TRBJ2-1,-,TRBV6-5,TGTGCCAGCAGACGGGAGGGGGCCTACAATGAGCAGTTCTTC,CASRREGAYNEQFF
-,12,TRBJ2-7,-,TRBV10-1,TGCGCCAGACAGGAGGGCCTCTACGAGCAGTACTTC,CARQEGLYEQYF
-,11,TRBJ1-2,few,TRBV29-1,TGCAGCGCGGTAGAGAACTATGGCTACACCTTC,CSAVENYGYTF
TRBD2,16,TRBJ2-7,-,TRBV5-5,TGTGCCAGCAGCTTCGGAACTAGCGGGGGGGGCTACGAGCAGTACTTC,CASSFGTSGGGYEQYF
TRBD2,13,TRBJ2-5,-,TRBV6-5,TGTGCCAGCACGAGCGGGGCTCAAGCGACCCAGTACTTC,CASTSGAQATQYF
-,19,TRBJ1-3,-,TRBV3-1/TRBV3-2,TGTGCCAGCAGCCAAGAGAGGGCAGGGGCAGTCTTCTCTGGAAACACCATATATTTT,CASSQERAGAVFSGNTIYF
TRBD1,13,TRBJ1-1,-,TRBV25-1,TGTGCCACCTTGGGACAGGGGGGCACTGAAGCTTTCTTT,CATLGQGGTEAFF
-,14,TRBJ2-5,-,TRBV9,TGTGCCAGCAGCGCTCGGGGGGCCCAAGAGACCCAGTACTTC,CASSARGAQETQYF
-,15,TRBJ2-3,-,TRBV2,TGTGCCAGCAGTTCAGGGGTTCAAGGCACAGATACGCAGTATTTT,CASSSGVQGTDTQYF
TRBD1,17,TRBJ2-2,-,TRBV6-2/TRBV6-3,TGTGCCAGCAGTCGCCCCGACAGGGGGCTCGACACCGGGGAGCTGTTTTTT,CASSRPDRGLDTGELFF
-,15,TRBJ2-3,-,TRBV9,TGTGCCAGCAGCGTGAGCGGTACTAGCACAGATACGCAGTATTTT,CASSVSGTSTDTQYF
-,11,TRBJ1-1,-,TRBV29-1,TGCAGCGTTGCGAGGGACACTGAAGCTTTCTTT,CSVARDTEAFF
TRBD2,17,TRBJ2-1,-,TRBV7-3,TGTGCCAGCAGCTTGGTATGGCGGGAGCGGACCTACAATGAGCAGTTCTTC,CASSLVWRERTYNEQFF
-,16,TRBJ1-3,-,TRBV3-1/TRBV3-2,TGTGCCAGCAGCCGAGGACTTTATAGCTCTGGAAACACCATATATTTT,CASSRGLYSSGNTIYF
TRBD2,16,TRBJ2-1,-,TRBV5-8,TGTGCCAGCAGCCTCCGACTAGCGGGGTCCTACAATGAGCAGTTCTTC,CASSLRLAGSYNEQFF
-,16,TRBJ1-3,-,TRBV30,TGTGCCTGGAGTTTTCTGGGCGCAGACTCTGGAAACACCATATATTTT,CAWSFLGADSGNTIYF
TRBD2,15,TRBJ2-7,-,TRBV9,TGTGCCAGCAGCGTGGAACTAGCGGGAGACGGCGAGCAGTACTTC,CASSVELAGDGEQYF
TRBD1,16,TRBJ1-3,-,TRBV5-6,TGTGCCAGCAGCAAGACAGGGATTGGATCAGGAAACACCATATATTTT,CASSKTGIGSGNTIYF